What follows are 24 T cell receptor beta chains derived from one specimen sequenced in a study of tumor-infiltrating lymphocytes in primary liver carcinoma (dated by TCRdb to between 2016 and 2019). Sequencing used an Illumina HiSeq 2500. Starting from about 500 ng total RNA, TCRbeta-specific cDNA was produced by reverse transcription with a constant-region primer and ProtoScript II reverse transcriptase. TCRbeta libraries were built with three nested multiplex PCR rounds, a slightly modified ARM-PCR procedure. The first two PCR rounds used multiplex TRBV1-TRBV30 forward primers with a Cbeta reverse primer, each for 10 cycles. The public sequencing data were trimmed at Q25 with fastp and processed into clonotypes with MiXCR by TCRdb, which kept only in-frame beta chains. Rows merge per CDR3 protein into single entries with the most common DNA and genes. The sample table records roughly 100,000 distinct CDR3 sequences; roughly four fifths of these occur just once. 15% to 25% of the sample belongs to the ten largest clones.

Total RNA and DNA were co-extracted from 20-30 mg of bulk tissue with the AllPrep DNA/RNA mini kit, without cell sorting. Sequenced sample: liver tumor tissue from sampling region 3. What the cell subset or site label conveys for this sample: tumor region T3, left-lateral pole. The receptor source for this set is a man aged 35-49 years with primary liver carcinoma and hepatitis B virus infection.

The sample holds a few counts of this clonotype. J is TRBJ2-5 and V is TRBV12-3 or TRBV12-4, with 9 positions matching TRBD1. J was trimmed by 5 bases and V by 3 bases; bases with no gene match: 10. The CDR3 runs 16 residues. The CDR3 here is CASSLGTGSLRETQYF. The CDR3 nucleotides are TGTGCCAGCAGTTTGGGGACAGGGAGTCTTCGGGAGACCCAGTACTTC.

This clonotype was picked up a small number of times. One junction end does not reproduce the germline sequence, and a read error may be involved. The CDR3 here is CASSLEVSNNEQFF. The CDR3 DNA is TGTGCCAGTAGCTTAGAGGTCTCGAACAATGAGCAGTTCTTC. The chain carries TRBV11-3 and TRBJ2-1, with unresolved D. The length of the CDR3 is 14 residues. Germline loops: CDR1 SGHNT, CDR2 YENEEA. Filled out from reference TRBV11-3 and TRBJ2-1, the complete variable domain reads EAGVVQSPRYKIIEKKQPVAFWCNPISGHNTLYWYLQNLGQGPELLIRYENEEAVDDSQLPKDRFSAERLKGVDSTLKIQPAELGDSAVYLCASSLEVSNNEQFFGPGTRLTVL.

The rearrangement uses TRBV7-9 and TRBJ1-3; unclear D gene. The ends were cut back, 7 bases at V and 3 bases at J, with 19 bases in the middle. This CDR3 contains 16 residues. Germline V gene sequence: CDR1 SEHNR, CDR2 FQNEAQ (reference sequence). CDR3 region: CASIPSSGVSGNTIYF. The CDR3 nucleotides are TGTGCCAGCATCCCATCCTCCGGGGTGAGTGGAAACACCATATATTTT.

Regarding this clonotype: The junction does not match germline at one end; this may be a read error. The CDR3 loop reads CVSSEQPKAGANVLTF. For the CDR3, the DNA is TGTGTCAGCAGTGAACAGCCCAAGGCTGGGGCCAACGTCCTTACTTTC. The chain employs TRBV6-1 and TRBJ2-6; TRBD1 might be the D (5 bases). The CDR3 spans 16 residues. From germline, CDR1 is MNHNS and CDR2 SASEGT.

To note about this clonotype: At one of its ends the junction is not consistent with the germline gene, which may arise from a read error. The chain joins TRBV12-3 or TRBV12-4 to TRBJ1-5; TRBD1 agrees at 9 bases. CDR3 length: 16 amino acids. CDR3 loop: CANSPSGQGRAQLQHF. The CDR3, as DNA: TGTGCCAACAGTCCCTCAGGACAGGGGAGGGCTCAGCTCCAGCATTTT.

In the case of this clonotype: A single base separates this from a much larger clone, so it may be a read error. Lacking the conserved final phenylalanine or tryptophan, this CDR3 likely reflects a read error. V usage is TRBV2 and J usage is TRBJ2-3; a weak D match, TRBD2 (5 bases). This CDR3 comprises 17 residues. Germline assignment: CDR1 SNHLY and CDR2 FYNNEI. Trimming took 7 bases from V and 4 from J, leaving 24 bases between them. The CDR3 DNA is TGTGCCAGCAAAGGAGGTGGAACTAGTATAATCGCAGATACGCAGTATTAT. Translated: CASKGGGTSIIADTQYY.

This chain connects TRBV6-2 or TRBV6-3 to TRBJ1-1, with a tentative D call TRBD1 (6 bases). Germline CDR1 and CDR2: MNHEY and SVGEGT. The CDR3 has 12 residues. In nucleotides, the CDR3 is TGTACCAACAGTTACAGGGAAACTGAAGCTTTCTTT. This translates into CTNSYRETEAFF.

Only a few counts were recorded for this clonotype. This CDR3 reads CASSFRGHEQYF. In DNA, the CDR3 is TGTGCCAGCAGTTTCAGGGGTCACGAGCAGTACTTC. The chain carries TRBV2 and TRBJ2-7; maybe TRBD1 (6 bases). CDR1 is SNHLY, CDR2 FYNNEI, per germline. Trimming left V 5 bases short and J 5 bases short, with 10 bases between. This CDR3 has 12 residues.

Remarks on this clonotype: As the CDR3 is not closed by the conserved phenylalanine or tryptophan, this likely results from a read error. The rearrangement uses TRBV11-2 and TRBJ2-5; TRBD2 matches at 10 bases. Germline CDR1 is SGHAT and CDR2 is FQNNGV. Germline trimming cut 2 bases from V and 5 bases from J; bases unmatched to any gene: 11. CDR3 length: 17 amino acids. The CDR3 sequence is CASSLRLAGESSETQYL. The CDR3 DNA reads TGTGCCAGCAGCTTAAGACTAGCGGGTGAGTCAAGCGAGACCCAGTACTTG.

Comments on this clonotype: One end of the junction does not line up with germline, which may come from a read error. V is TRBV7-8 and J is TRBJ2-7, with no clear D. Germline-derived CDR1 and CDR2 are SGHVS and FQNEAQ. The CDR3 has 15 residues. The CDR3 coding sequence is TGTGCCAGCACCGTTCGGTCGACACCGGCTTACGAGCGGTACTTC. Translated, it gives CASTVRSTPAYERYF.

V is TRBV10-3 and J is TRBJ1-5; 7 bases are a match to TRBD1. Germline assignment: CDR1 ENHRY and CDR2 SYGVKD. CDR3 length equals 13 residues. CDR3 nucleotides: TGTGTCATGACCGGGACAGACCAGGTGCCCCAGCATTTT. Protein sequence: CVMTGTDQVPQHF.

Turning to this clonotype: Mismatch with germline at one junction end may stem from a read error. The chain recombines TRBV29-1 with TRBJ2-3, with D uncertain. Germline CDR1 reads SQVTM; CDR2 reads ANQGSEA. The CDR3 runs 12 residues. The CDR3 loop reads CSAETPGDTQYF. CDR3 bases: TGCAGCGCTGAGACTCCAGGAGATACGCAATATTTT.

As to this clonotype: A junction boundary mismatches the germline segment, possibly from a read error. This chain links TRBV12-3 or TRBV12-4 with TRBJ1-5; D not resolved. The CDR3 covers 15 residues. The CDR3 region has the DNA TGTGCCAGCAGTTTAGCGGGGAGGAGCAATCAACCCCAGCATTTC. This codes for CASSLAGRSNQPQHF.

In regard to this clonotype: A junction end diverges from the germline sequence, so it may reflect a read error. The chain joins TRBV12-3 or TRBV12-4 to TRBJ2-7; 10 nucleotides agree with TRBD1. The length of the CDR3 is 15 residues. This CDR3 is CAGRPGQGISYEQYF. As DNA, the CDR3 is TGTGCCGGCAGACCGGGACAGGGGATCTCCTACGAGCAGTACTTC.

About this clonotype: Compared with germline, one end of the junction differs, possibly owing to a read error. This chain connects TRBV11-1 to TRBJ2-4; 13 positions agree with TRBD2. Germline V gene data show CDR1 as SGHAT and CDR2 as FQDESV (reference sequence). The CDR3 loop spans 17 amino acids. As DNA, the CDR3 is TGTACCGCCAGCTTTCCCGGGACTAGCGGGACCAAAAACATTCACTACTTC. It specifies CTASFPGTSGTKNIHYF.

For this clonotype: An end of the junction does not agree with germline; a read error may underlie this. This chain links TRBV5-4 with TRBJ2-7, with a possible D match to TRBD2 (6 bases). CDR1 SGHNT and CDR2 YYREEE come from the germline V gene (reference sequence). The CDR3 spans 15 residues. The CDR3 is CANSTPSGGTHEQYF. Written as DNA, the CDR3 is TGTGCCAATAGCACCCCGAGTGGCGGGACCCACGAGCAGTATTTC. Full variable domain (missing parts from reference TRBV5-4 and TRBJ2-7): ETGVTQSPTHLIKTRGQQVTLRCSSQSGHNTVSWYQQALGQGPQFIFQYYREEENGRGNFPPRFSGLQFPNYSSELNVNALELDDSALYLCANSTPSGGTHEQYFGPGTRLTVT.

With regard to this clonotype: Its ends do not fully match the called genes, so a read error is possible. The J gene is TRBJ1-1, the V gene TRBV6-6; D perhaps matches TRBD1 (5 bases). This CDR3 region has 13 residues. CDR1 is MNHNY and CDR2 is SVGAGI in the germline V gene (reference sequence). CDR3 sequence (DNA): TGTGTCAGCAGCACGGGGGGGACTACTGAAGCTTCCTTT. Its protein is CVSSTGGTTEASF.

Worth noting for this clonotype: An end of the junction differs from the germline gene, which may be a read error. The chain uses TRBV11-2 and TRBJ1-1; D unclear. The length of the CDR3 is 13 residues. Per germline, CDR1 SGHAT and CDR2 FQNNGV. CDR3 sequence reads: CANSQGLNTIAFF. For the CDR3, the DNA is TGTGCCAACAGCCAAGGGTTAAACACTATAGCTTTCTTT.

With regard to this clonotype: A read error may produce the germline difference seen at one junction end. The J gene is TRBJ1-5, the V gene TRBV6-2 or TRBV6-3; possibly TRBD1 for D (5 bases). The CDR3 is 14 amino acids. Germline V gives CDR1 MNHEY, CDR2 SVGEGT. CDR3 in amino acids: CASTRAKGDQPQHF. The CDR3 DNA follows: TGTGCCAGCACCCGGGCGAAAGGGGATCAGCCCCAGCACTTT.

This clonotype was found a few times. Likely a read error: the CDR3 ends without its conserved phenylalanine or tryptophan. No DNA is shown, since the ends of the CDR3 on it are uncertain; the CDR3 is the one TCRdb lists. The chain uses TRBV6-6 and TRBJ1-1. Germline CDR1 is MNHNY and CDR2 is SVGAGI (reference sequence). The CDR3 numbers 14 amino acids, ends counted. The chain's CDR3 is CASTLQGPNTEAFL.

A note on this clonotype: Mismatch with germline at one junction end may stem from a read error. The chain carries TRBV6-2 or TRBV6-3 and TRBJ1-2; D unclear. Germline lookup yields CDR1 MNHEY and CDR2 SVGEGT. The CDR3 extends over 14 amino acids. The CDR3 is CAGSYSSRNYGYTF. The CDR3 bases are TGTGCCGGCAGTTACTCCTCGAGAAACTATGGCTACACCTTC.

Of note for this clonotype: The junction shows a germline mismatch at one end, possibly a read error. This chain links TRBV11-2 with TRBJ2-1; unclear D gene. CDR3 length equals 13 residues. Germline loops: CDR1 SGHAT, CDR2 FQNNGV. The CDR3 bases are TGTGCCAGCAGCTCAGAATTATGCAAAGAGCAGCTCTTC. Protein: CASSSELCKEQLF.

This clonotype was seen more than once but under ten times. The gene calls are TRBV12-3 or TRBV12-4 and TRBJ2-2; D not resolved. The CDR3 is 14 residues long. The V and J ends lost 8 bases and 4 bases respectively, with 14 bases between them. CDR3 residues: CASGYSVGTGELFF. The CDR3 DNA follows: TGTGCCAGCGGTTACTCAGTGGGCACCGGGGAGCTGTTTTTT.

In the case of this clonotype: The conserved closing phenylalanine or tryptophan is absent in this CDR3, likely reflecting a read error. The rearrangement joins TRBV5-1 to TRBJ2-7, with 9 bases lining up with TRBD2. CDR1 and CDR2 (germline): SGHRS, YFSETQ. Unmatched junction bases numbered 16, after V lost 0 bases and J lost 6 bases. The CDR3 is 18 residues long. DNA of the CDR3: TGCGCCAGCAGCTTGGATCGTGATAGCGGGAGATTCCTCCCCGAGCAGTACTTA. Translation gives CASSLDRDSGRFLPEQYL.